This passage covers 9 T cell receptor beta chains from one sample sequenced in a study of OX40 agonist ivuxolimab in advanced cancers. Only in-frame clones appear in the TCRdb table, and some are missing; sequencing was by immunoSEQ multiplex PCR. The sample records about 55,000 clones, approximately 80% being singletons. The input for sequencing was CD4+ or CD8+ T cells sorted from blood, taken in a trial of the OX40 agonist ivuxolimab. The receptors derive from an adult with an advanced solid tumor such as melanoma, head and neck, liver or kidney cancer.

This chain uses TRBV7-9 with TRBJ1-2, with 7 bases fitting TRBD1. The CDR3 has 14 amino acids. Germline-derived CDR1 and CDR2 are SEHNR and FQNEAQ (reference sequence). The V and J ends lost 1 base and 5 bases, in that order; junction bases with no gene match: 4. The CDR3 DNA sequence: TGTGCCAGCAGCTTAGGGGCAGGGGGGTATGGCTACACCTTC. It is translated as CASSLGAGGYGYTF.

This chain connects TRBV13 to TRBJ1-4, with a weak D call TRBD1 (6 bases). This CDR3 contains 15 residues. Germline V gene sequence: CDR1 PRHDT, CDR2 FYEKMQ (reference sequence). V was shortened by 0 bases and J by 7 bases, with 12 bases between the two germline ends. This chain's CDR3 is CASSLGRGPGEKLFF. The CDR3 DNA follows: TGTGCCAGCAGCTTAGGGCGGGGGCCGGGTGAAAAACTGTTTTTT.

The J gene is TRBJ1-3, the V gene TRBV19, with 7 bases fitting TRBD1. Per the germline V gene, CDR1 is LNHDA and CDR2 is SQIVND (reference sequence). This CDR3 is built from 14 residues. The V gene end was trimmed by 7 bases and the J gene end by 5 bases; junction bases not matched to a gene: 8. DNA of the CDR3: TGTGCCAGTACCACAGGGGTCCTGAGAAACACCATATATTTT. Translated, it gives CASTTGVLRNTIYF.

The gene calls are TRBV28 and TRBJ1-2; 11 positions agree with TRBD1. CDR3 length equals 16 residues. Germline lookup yields CDR1 MDHEN and CDR2 SYDVKM. The junction had 13 bases not matched to a gene; V was cut back by 8 bases and J by 5 bases. CDR3 protein: CASYYDGGQGDYGYTF. The CDR3 region has the DNA TGTGCCAGCTATTACGACGGGGGACAGGGGGATTATGGCTACACCTTC.

The gene calls are TRBV28 and TRBJ1-2; 12 bases match TRBD1. J gave up 4 bases and V 2 bases, and 8 bases lay outside the gene matches. CDR3 length: 17 residues. CDR1 is MDHEN, CDR2 SYDVKM, per germline. The CDR3 here is CASSLIRGGQGAYGYTF. Written as DNA, the CDR3 is TGTGCCAGCAGTTTAATCCGCGGGGGACAGGGGGCCTATGGCTACACCTTC.

The chain couples TRBV19 to TRBJ1-5; D call uncertain. V was trimmed by 5 bases and J by 2 bases, leaving 16 bases between them. This CDR3 is 16 amino acids long. Germline V gene sequence: CDR1 LNHDA, CDR2 SQIVND (reference sequence). DNA for the CDR3: TGTGCCAGTAGTGCGAGGGCCCGAGGAGGCAATCAGCCCCAGCATTTT. This codes for CASSARARGGNQPQHF.

The chain links TRBV7-2 to TRBJ2-1; unclear D gene. V gave up 3 bases and J gave up 10 bases, with 13 bases separating them. Germline lookup yields CDR1 SGHTA and CDR2 FQGNSA. The CDR3 is made up of 13 amino acids. The CDR3 protein is CASSFNTKQEQFF. In nucleotides, the CDR3 is TGTGCCAGCAGCTTCAACACAAAACAAGAGCAGTTCTTC.

The chain joins TRBV6-5 to TRBJ2-1, with 10 nucleotides matching TRBD1. Germline CDR1 is MNHEY and CDR2 is SVGAGI. V lost 11 bases, J lost 8 bases, and 3 bases stayed unmatched. This CDR3 comprises 11 residues. The CDR3 loop reads CAGQGVDEQFF. The CDR3 region has the DNA TGTGCCGGACAGGGGGTCGATGAGCAGTTCTTC.

This rearrangement joins TRBV5-6 to TRBJ2-2; D unclear. With 1 base removed from V and 0 bases from J, the gap between germline ends came to 4 bases. CDR1 and CDR2 (germline): SGHDT, YYEEEE. CDR3 length: 14 amino acids. CDR3 loop: CASSLPANTGELFF. The CDR3 DNA sequence: TGTGCCAGCAGCTTGCCGGCGAACACCGGGGAGCTGTTTTTT.